This TCR beta chain was recovered during a study of tumor-infiltrating lymphocytes in primary liver carcinoma. Starting material of roughly 0.45 ug total RNA yielded TCR beta cDNA via a constant-region primer. Employing slightly modified ARM-PCR, three nested multiplex PCR rounds were run, and these gave rise to the TCR beta libraries. Forward primers for TRBV1-TRBV30 and a C-beta reverse primer served the first two PCR rounds, at 10 cycles each. TCRdb recomputed calls from the multiplex PCR reads with MiXCR, one row per CDR3 protein. The sample includes about 210,000 distinct CDR3 sequences, 65% of them seen just once. Findings and caveats of the study: Researchers found tumor-adjacent and tumor-blood pairs overlapped less than tumor region pairs.

CDR3 length: 16 residues. Trimming took off 5 bases at V and 6 bases at J, with 21 bases between the two ends. Germline V CDR1 and CDR2: SGHAT, FQNNGV. This clonotype has ten or more counts. The antigen is not known. Blood RNA originated from unsorted whole blood, with germline DNA additionally extracted. This clonotype was sampled from a woman in her fifties or sixties with primary liver carcinoma and hepatitis B virus infection. Sequencing was performed on peripheral blood. The rearrangement links TRBV11-2 to TRBJ2-3; D gene ambiguous. The CDR3 spells CASSPEYGSYIDTQYF. As DNA, the CDR3 is TGTGCCAGCAGCCCCGAATACGGGTCTTACATTGATACGCAGTATTTT.